This TCR beta chain is from a study of shared clonotypes between healthy human individuals. Method: immunoSEQ multiplex PCR; TCRdb's copy keeps in-frame clones and lacks some. The sample includes over 95,000 clones, roughly 70% of them seen just once. The CDR3 totals 14 residues. CDR1 MNHNS and CDR2 SASEGT come from the germline V gene. V lost 10 bases, J lost 6 bases, and 11 bases stayed unmatched. Sequencing was carried out using memory CD8+ T cells sorted from blood. Indicated subset: CD45RO+ cells pooled with CCR7-negative TemRA cells. The receptor's source is a woman aged 25 to 39 in good health. This chain connects TRBV6-1 to TRBJ2-2; 7 nucleotides align to TRBD1. The CDR3 nucleotides read TGTGCCACCCAGAAGACAGGGATGGCCGGGGAGCTGTTTTTT. Protein sequence: CATQKTGMAGELFF.